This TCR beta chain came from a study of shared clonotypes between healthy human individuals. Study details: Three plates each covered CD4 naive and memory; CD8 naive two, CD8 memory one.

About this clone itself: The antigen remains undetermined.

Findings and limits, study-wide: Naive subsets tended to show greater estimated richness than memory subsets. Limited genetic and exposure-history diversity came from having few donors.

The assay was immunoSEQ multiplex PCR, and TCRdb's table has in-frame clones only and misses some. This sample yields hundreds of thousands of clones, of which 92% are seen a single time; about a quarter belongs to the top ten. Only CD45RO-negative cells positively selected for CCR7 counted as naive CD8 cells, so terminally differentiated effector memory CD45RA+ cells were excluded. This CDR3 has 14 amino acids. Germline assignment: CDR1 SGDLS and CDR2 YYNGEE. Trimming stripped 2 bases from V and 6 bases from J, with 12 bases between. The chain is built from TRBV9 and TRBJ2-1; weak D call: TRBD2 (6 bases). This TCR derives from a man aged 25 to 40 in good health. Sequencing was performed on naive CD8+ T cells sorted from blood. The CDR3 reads CASSVDYRGNEQFF. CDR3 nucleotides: TGTGCCAGCAGCGTGGACTACCGGGGCAATGAGCAGTTCTTC. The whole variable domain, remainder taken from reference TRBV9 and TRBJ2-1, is DSGVTQTPKHLITATGQRVTLRCSPRSGDLSVYWYQQSLDQGLQFLIQYYNGEERAKGNILERFSAQQFPDLHSELNLSSLELGDSALYFCASSVDYRGNEQFFGPGTRLTVL.